Presented here are 17 T cell receptor beta chains from one specimen sequenced in a study of shared clonotypes between healthy human individuals. Some clones are missing from TCRdb's copy, which holds only in-frame ones; the method was immunoSEQ multiplex PCR. In the table there are some 1,600,000 clones, 98% of which are singletons. Sample: naive CD4+ T cells sorted from blood. The subset was: CD45RA+ positively selected. These receptors came from a man aged 25-45 years in good health.

This clone appeared a few times. The gene calls are TRBV5-5 and TRBJ1-1; no firm D call. The CDR3 is 13 amino acids. Germline values: CDR1 SGHKS, CDR2 YYEKEE (reference sequence). The V gene lost 0 bases and the J gene lost 4 bases, with 7 bases spanning the gap. The CDR3 region is CASSLGTSTEAFF. The DNA of the CDR3 is TGTGCCAGCAGCTTGGGGACGAGCACTGAAGCTTTCTTT.

This chain links TRBV10-2 with TRBJ1-1; D gene unclear. Between the trimmed V and J ends, which lost 2 bases and 7 bases, there was a span of 20 bases. The germline V gene encodes CDR1 WSHSY and CDR2 SAAADI. This CDR3 spans 16 amino acids. The CDR3 DNA follows: TGCGCCAGCAGTGAGGTCCCGGGCCCTCCCCGACATGAAGCTTTCTTT. Its translation: CASSEVPGPPRHEAFF.

J is TRBJ2-5 and V is TRBV5-8; TRBD1 matches at 9 bases. After removal of 0 bases from V and 2 bases from J, the junction contained 8 bases not matched to a gene. Per germline, CDR1 SGHTS and CDR2 YDEGEE. The CDR3 totals 17 residues. CDR3 sequence (DNA): TGTGCCAGCAGCTTGGGGACAGGGGCGCTGAGACAAGAGACCCAGTACTTC. As protein: CASSLGTGALRQETQYF.

The chain has TRBV28 and TRBJ1-5; D gene uncertain. The CDR3 is made up of 16 amino acids. The germline V gene has CDR1 MDHEN and CDR2 SYDVKM. V was trimmed by 6 bases and J by 2 bases, leaving 17 bases between them. CDR3 nucleotides: TGTGCCAGCAGGGGGTCCGGGCCTTGGGGCAATCAGCCCCAGCATTTT. Protein product: CASRGSGPWGNQPQHF. Based on the CDR3 plus reference TRBV28 and TRBJ1-5, the full variable domain is DVKVTQSSRYLVKRTGEKVFLECVQDMDHENMFWYRQDPGLGLRLIYFSYDVKMKEKGDIPEGYSVSREKKERFSLILESASTNQTSMYLCASRGSGPWGNQPQHFGDGTRLSIL.

On this clone itself: Other DNA sequences within the sample encode an identical CDR3. J is TRBJ1-5 and V is TRBV2, with D possibly TRBD1 on 5 matching bases. Germline values: CDR1 SNHLY, CDR2 FYNNEI. Between the trimmed V and J ends, which lost 2 bases and 1 base, there was a span of 9 bases. The CDR3 is 15 amino acids. The CDR3 is CASSERGISNQPQHF. The CDR3 nucleotides are TGTGCCAGCAGTGAACGGGGGATCAGCAATCAGCCCCAGCATTTT.

The chain is built from TRBV6-5 and TRBJ2-6; D is unresolved. Germline assignment: CDR1 MNHEY and CDR2 SVGAGI. This CDR3 has 15 amino acids. Between the trimmed V and J ends, which lost 5 bases and 3 bases, there was a span of 11 bases. CDR3 in amino acids: CASSRFGIGANVLTF. In nucleotides, the CDR3 is TGTGCCAGCAGTCGCTTTGGTATTGGGGCCAACGTCCTGACTTTC.

This chain uses TRBV4-3 with TRBJ2-7, with 7 positions matching TRBD1. The V segment lost 0 bases and the J segment 6 bases; nucleotides outside the gene matches: 8. Germline V gives CDR1 LGHNA, CDR2 YSLEER. The CDR3 length is 15 residues. The CDR3, as DNA: TGCGCCAGCAGCCAAGAGTTGGTGAAGGGGGCCGAGCAGTACTTC. Encoded protein: CASSQELVKGAEQYF.

The rearrangement uses TRBV5-1 and TRBJ2-5; D may be TRBD1 (6 bases). V was trimmed by 6 bases and J by 5 bases, leaving 20 bases between them. Germline V gene sequence: CDR1 SGHRS, CDR2 YFSETQ. This CDR3 is built from 15 residues. For the CDR3, the DNA is TGCGCCAGCAACTCGGGCAGGGGCGGTTGGGAGACCCAGTACTTC. Encoded protein: CASNSGRGGWETQYF.

V is TRBV7-2 and J is TRBJ2-2; D gene unclear. Germline V CDR1 and CDR2: SGHTA, FQGNSA. With 5 bases removed from V and 0 bases from J, the gap between germline ends came to 10 bases. CDR3 length equals 15 residues. The CDR3 region has the DNA TGTGCCAGCAGCCCTAAGCCTACGAACACCGGGGAGCTGTTTTTT. The encoded protein is CASSPKPTNTGELFF.

The chain links TRBV9 to TRBJ1-4; the D gene is possibly TRBD1 (5 bases). Germline assignment: CDR1 SGDLS and CDR2 YYNGEE. CDR3 length equals 16 residues. V lost 4 bases, J lost 3 bases, and 16 bases lay in between. The CDR3 protein is CASSSFPGTANEKLFF. CDR3 sequence (DNA): TGTGCCAGCAGCTCGTTCCCCGGGACGGCTAATGAAAAACTGTTTTTT.

This rearrangement joins TRBV7-2 to TRBJ2-2, with D unclear. This CDR3 is 15 amino acids long. Germline V lookup: CDR1 SGHTA, CDR2 FQGNSA. V lost 5 bases, J lost 0 bases, and 10 bases lay in between. The chain's CDR3 is CASSAHSANTGELFF. CDR3 DNA: TGTGCCAGCAGCGCCCATTCTGCGAACACCGGGGAGCTGTTTTTT.

The chain recombines TRBV2 with TRBJ1-2; 8 nucleotides align to TRBD1. J lost 10 bases, V lost 2 bases, and 6 bases had no gene match. Germline V gene sequence: CDR1 SNHLY, CDR2 FYNNEI. The CDR3 extends over 13 amino acids. The CDR3 loop reads CASSETGTGAYTF. The CDR3 nucleotides are TGTGCCAGCAGTGAAACCGGGACAGGTGCCTACACCTTC.

The chain couples TRBV27 to TRBJ2-7; TRBD2 matches at 10 bases. Trimming removed 0 bases from V and 5 bases from J; junction bases left unmatched: 4. The germline V gene has CDR1 MNHEY and CDR2 SMNVEV (reference sequence). This CDR3 region has 15 residues. CDR3 nucleotides: TGTGCCAGCAGTTTATCAGCGGGAGGGGCCCACGAGCAGTACTTC. Its protein product is CASSLSAGGAHEQYF.

The chain uses TRBV5-4 and TRBJ2-3; 7 bases map to TRBD1. CDR3 size: 14 residues. J gave up 8 bases and V 0 bases, and 6 bases lay outside the gene matches. The germline gives CDR1 SGHNT, CDR2 YYREEE (reference sequence). The CDR3 is CASSLEGAGTTQYF. The CDR3 nucleotides read TGTGCCAGCAGCTTGGAGGGGGCAGGAACTACGCAGTATTTT.

Note on this clone: The same CDR3 can be traced to other DNA sequences in this sample. CDR3 loop: CASGLAGVGEQYF. The CDR3 nucleotides are TGTGCCAGCGGACTAGCGGGAGTTGGGGAGCAGTACTTC. The chain carries TRBV2 and TRBJ2-7; TRBD2 aligns across 13 bases. This CDR3 spans 13 amino acids. Per germline, CDR1 SNHLY and CDR2 FYNNEI. V dropped 8 bases and J dropped 7; count of bases not matched to a gene: 5.

The rearrangement links TRBV10-3 to TRBJ2-7, with D unclear. CDR1 is ENHRY and CDR2 is SYGVKD in the germline V gene. V lost 2 bases, J lost 3 bases, and 8 bases lay in between. This CDR3 contains 13 residues. DNA for the CDR3: TGTGCCATCAGTGAGGGGATTTACTACGAGCAGTACTTC. The encoded protein is CAISEGIYYEQYF.

This chain joins TRBV9 and TRBJ2-1; D is unresolved. The V end was cut by 0 bases, the J end by 2 bases, with 9 bases between. CDR3 size: 15 residues. Germline CDR1 SGDLS, CDR2 YYNGEE. The CDR3 sequence: CASSVEATTYNEQFF. CDR3 DNA: TGTGCCAGCAGCGTAGAGGCTACCACCTACAATGAGCAGTTCTTC.